This T cell receptor (beta chain) was identified in a study of cytomegalovirus exposure and HLA in healthy donors. A word on this clone: Its antigen is unknown.

With 60 Vbeta and 13 Jbeta primers, the PCR was carried out. The table came from immunoSEQ multiplex PCR; TCRdb's copy has only in-frame clones and leaves some out. The table lists some 170,000 clones, roughly 79% of them singletons, with 4% to 5% in the top ten. General study findings and limits: With later analysis, a missense DCLRE1C variant became linked to TCR beta V- and J-gene trimming. Upon later analysis, HLA-associated TCR beta chains proved more clonally expanded than other, equally common chains. Later, an analysis found that common viral pathogens appeared to be linked with several of the most significant clusters. In a later analysis, at a false discovery rate of 0.05, roughly 16,000 TCR beta sequences matched HLA alleles.

The source material was PBMCs. The clonotype comes from a young woman in good health and CMV-seropositive.

CDR3 amino acids: CSVGSSGAAETQYF. The CDR3 DNA reads TGCAGCGTTGGTTCTAGCGGCGCGGCGGAGACCCAGTACTTC. The chain couples TRBV29-1 to TRBJ2-5, with 7 positions matching TRBD2. V lost 4 bases to trimming and J lost 5 bases; unmatched junction nucleotides: 10. The V gene's germline CDR1 is SQVTM and CDR2 ANQGSEA. This CDR3 is 14 amino acids long.